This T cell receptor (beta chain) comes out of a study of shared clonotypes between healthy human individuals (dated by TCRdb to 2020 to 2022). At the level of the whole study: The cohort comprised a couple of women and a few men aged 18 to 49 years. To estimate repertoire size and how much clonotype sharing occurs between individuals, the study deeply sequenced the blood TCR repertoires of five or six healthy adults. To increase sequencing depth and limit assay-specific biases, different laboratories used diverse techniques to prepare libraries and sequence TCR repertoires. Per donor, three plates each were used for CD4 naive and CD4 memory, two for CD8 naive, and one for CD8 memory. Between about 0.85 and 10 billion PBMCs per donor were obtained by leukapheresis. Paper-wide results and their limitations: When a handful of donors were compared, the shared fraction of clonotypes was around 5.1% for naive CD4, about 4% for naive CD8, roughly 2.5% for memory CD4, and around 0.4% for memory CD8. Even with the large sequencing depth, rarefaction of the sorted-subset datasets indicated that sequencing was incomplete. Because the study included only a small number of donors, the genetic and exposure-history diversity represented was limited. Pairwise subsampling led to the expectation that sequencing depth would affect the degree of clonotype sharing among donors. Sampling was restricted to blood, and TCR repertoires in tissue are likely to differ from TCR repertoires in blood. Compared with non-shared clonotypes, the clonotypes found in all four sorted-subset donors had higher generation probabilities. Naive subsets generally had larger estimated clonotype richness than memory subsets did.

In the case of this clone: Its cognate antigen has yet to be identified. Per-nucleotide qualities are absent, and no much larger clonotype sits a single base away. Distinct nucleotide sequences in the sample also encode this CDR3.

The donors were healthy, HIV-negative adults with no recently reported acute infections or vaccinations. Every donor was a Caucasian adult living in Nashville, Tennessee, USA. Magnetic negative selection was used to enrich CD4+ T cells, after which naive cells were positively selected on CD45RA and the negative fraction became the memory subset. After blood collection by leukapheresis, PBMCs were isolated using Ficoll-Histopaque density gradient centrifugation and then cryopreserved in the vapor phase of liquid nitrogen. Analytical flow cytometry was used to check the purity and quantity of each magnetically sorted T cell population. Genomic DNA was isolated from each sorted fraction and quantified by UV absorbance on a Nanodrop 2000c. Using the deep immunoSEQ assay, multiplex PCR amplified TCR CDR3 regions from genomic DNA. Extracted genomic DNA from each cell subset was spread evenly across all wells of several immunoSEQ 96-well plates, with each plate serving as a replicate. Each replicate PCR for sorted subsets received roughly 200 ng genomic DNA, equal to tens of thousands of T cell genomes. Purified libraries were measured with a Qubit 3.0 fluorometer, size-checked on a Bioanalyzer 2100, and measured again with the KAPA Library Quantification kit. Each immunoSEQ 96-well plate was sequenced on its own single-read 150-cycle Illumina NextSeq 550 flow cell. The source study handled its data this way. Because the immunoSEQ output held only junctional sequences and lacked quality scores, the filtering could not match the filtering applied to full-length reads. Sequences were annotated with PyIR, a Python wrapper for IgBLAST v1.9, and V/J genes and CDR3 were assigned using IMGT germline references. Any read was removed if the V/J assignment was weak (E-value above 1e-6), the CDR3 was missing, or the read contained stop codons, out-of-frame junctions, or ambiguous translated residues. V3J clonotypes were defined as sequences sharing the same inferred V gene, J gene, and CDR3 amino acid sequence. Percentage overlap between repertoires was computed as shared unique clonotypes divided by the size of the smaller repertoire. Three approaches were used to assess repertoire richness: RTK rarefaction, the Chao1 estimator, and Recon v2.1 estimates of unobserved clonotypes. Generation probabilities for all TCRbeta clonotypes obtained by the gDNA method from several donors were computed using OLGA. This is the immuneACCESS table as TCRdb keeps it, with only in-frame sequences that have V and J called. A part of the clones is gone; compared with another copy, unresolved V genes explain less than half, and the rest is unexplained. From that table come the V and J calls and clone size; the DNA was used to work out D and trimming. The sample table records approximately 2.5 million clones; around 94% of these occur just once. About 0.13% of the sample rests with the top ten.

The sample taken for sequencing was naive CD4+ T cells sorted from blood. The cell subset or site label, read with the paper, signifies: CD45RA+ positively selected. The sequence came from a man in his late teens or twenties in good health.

The bases are TGCGCCAGCAGCCAAGTTGGTCTGGGCACAGATACGCAGTATTTT. This sequence encodes CASSQVGLGTDTQYF. The sequence links TRBV4-1 to TRBJ2-3; confidence is insufficient to name the D gene. The CDR3 covers 15 residues, taking in both the cysteine and the phenylalanine. Here the CDR3 DNA is all that survives: 45 bases in frame from base 1. CDR1 is given as MGHRA and CDR2 as YSYEKL, both from the germline V gene. Trimming takes 1 base from V and 1 base from J, and the germline ends sit 9 bases apart.